These 28 T cell receptor beta chains share one sample of origin, sequenced in a study of technical replicates of blood from a handful of donors. Measured with immunoSEQ multiplex PCR; TCRdb has only the in-frame clones, and not every one. The table lists about 97,000 clones, approximately 94% of them singletons, with approximately 0.33% in the top ten. Material: T cells isolated from PBMCs. The source is a human donor in good health.

This chain links TRBV7-2 with TRBJ2-3; possible D gene TRBD2, 5 bases. Per germline, CDR1 SGHTA and CDR2 FQGNSA. CDR3 length equals 15 residues. V lost 1 base, J lost 2 bases, and 10 bases lay in between. The CDR3 DNA is TGTGCCAGCAGCTTAGATCGGGGTGCCACAGATACGCAGTATTTT. Its protein is CASSLDRGATDTQYF.

This clone was observed a handful of times. The V gene is TRBV15, the J gene TRBJ2-5; 11 nucleotides align to TRBD2. Germline CDR1 and CDR2: LNHNV and YYDKDF (reference sequence). The CDR3 has 16 amino acids. V lost 0 bases, J lost 5 bases, and 5 bases stayed unmatched. CDR3 sequence reads: CATSREKTSGKETQYF. CDR3 DNA sequence: TGTGCCACCAGCAGAGAAAAGACTAGCGGGAAGGAGACCCAGTACTTC.

In nucleotides, the CDR3 is TGTGCCAGCAGCCAAGTAGCCCCGGACGAGCAGTACTTC. This codes for CASSQVAPDEQYF. The chain couples TRBV14 to TRBJ2-7; no reliable D call. The CDR3 runs 13 residues. V was clipped by 1 base and J by 5 bases, with 9 bases between them. Germline V lookup: CDR1 SGHDN, CDR2 FVKESK. Filled out from reference TRBV14 and TRBJ2-7, the complete variable domain reads EAGVTQFPSHSVIEKGQTVTLRCDPISGHDNLYWYRRVMGKEIKFLLHFVKESKQDESGMPNNRFLAERTGGTYSTLKVQPAELEDSGVYFCASSQVAPDEQYFGPGTRLTVT.

The chain joins TRBV11-2 to TRBJ2-5, with 7 bases matching TRBD1. CDR1 and CDR2 from the germline V gene are SGHAT and FQNNGV. The CDR3 covers 14 residues. Trimming removed 3 bases from V and 7 bases from J; junction bases left unmatched: 8. CDR3 loop: CASSFGQAPGTQYF. CDR3 in DNA: TGTGCCAGCAGCTTCGGACAGGCGCCCGGGACCCAGTACTTC.

The chain has TRBV27 and TRBJ2-7; a possible D gene is TRBD1 (7 bases). Per germline, CDR1 MNHEY and CDR2 SMNVEV (reference sequence). V was pared by 7 bases and J by 3 bases, with 16 bases between. This CDR3 is built from 14 residues. CDR3 nucleotide sequence: TGTGCCAGCAACTCAGGGGGGCGGAACTACGAGCAGTACTTC. Encoded protein: CASNSGGRNYEQYF.

The chain uses TRBV28 and TRBJ2-7; 10 bases are shared with TRBD1. V gave up 7 bases and J gave up 5 bases; unmatched junction bases: 8. From germline, CDR1 is MDHEN and CDR2 SYDVKM. The CDR3 has 14 residues. CDR3 sequence reads: CASTKTGGADEQYF. In nucleotides, the CDR3 is TGTGCCAGCACCAAGACAGGGGGCGCCGACGAGCAGTACTTC. Variable domain in full (rest from reference TRBV28 and TRBJ2-7): DVKVTQSSRYLVKRTGEKVFLECVQDMDHENMFWYRQDPGLGLRLIYFSYDVKMKEKGDIPEGYSVSREKKERFSLILESASTNQTSMYLCASTKTGGADEQYFGPGTRLTVT.

This clone occurred once. The chain links TRBV9 to TRBJ2-2, with D hard to call. V lost 7 bases and J lost 7, with 11 bases in between. This CDR3 contains 12 residues. Germline CDR1 SGDLS, CDR2 YYNGEE. Written as DNA, the CDR3 is TGTGCCAGCGCGGTAATCGACGGGGAGCTGTTTTTT. Protein sequence: CASAVIDGELFF.

This chain joins TRBV7-9 and TRBJ2-7; tentatively, D is TRBD2 (5 bases). CDR1 and CDR2 (germline): SEHNR, FQNEAQ (reference sequence). V lost 8 bases, J lost 2 bases, and 10 bases lay in between. This CDR3 has 12 residues. The CDR3: CASERTPYEQYF. In DNA form, the CDR3 reads TGTGCCAGCGAACGGACTCCCTACGAGCAGTACTTC.

Here the CDR3 DNA reads TGTGCCAGCACTGAGGTGGGTGGGGCCAACGTCCTGACTTTC. Its protein product is CASTEVGGANVLTF. The rearrangement links TRBV27 to TRBJ2-6, with no clear D. The CDR3 extends over 14 amino acids. Germline CDR1 is MNHEY and CDR2 is SMNVEV (reference sequence). The V gene lost 7 bases and the J gene lost 3 bases, with 10 bases spanning the gap.

This chain uses TRBV7-9 with TRBJ2-2; D uncertain. CDR3 size: 15 residues. Germline loops: CDR1 SEHNR, CDR2 FQNEAQ (reference sequence). The V and J ends lost 4 bases and 6 bases respectively, with 15 bases between them. CDR3 sequence (DNA): TGTGCCAGCAGCTCCCCCCGCAGGAATCCCGGGGAGCTGTTTTTT. Encoded protein: CASSSPRRNPGELFF.

The rearrangement joins TRBV28 to TRBJ2-3, with a weak D call TRBD2 (5 bases). From germline, CDR1 is MDHEN and CDR2 SYDVKM. V was clipped by 7 bases and J by 0 bases, with 8 bases between them. The CDR3 is made up of 13 amino acids. The CDR3 sequence: CASNAGSTDTQYF. The CDR3 DNA is TGTGCCAGCAATGCGGGCAGCACAGATACGCAGTATTTT.

This chain uses TRBV29-1 with TRBJ1-3; maybe TRBD1 (6 bases). This CDR3 has 14 amino acids. Germline-derived CDR1 and CDR2 are SQVTM and ANQGSEA. The CDR3 reads CSGRGGAMGNTIYF. DNA for the CDR3: TGCAGTGGCCGGGGGGGGGCGATGGGAAACACCATATATTTT.

The CDR3, as DNA: TGTGCCAGCAGTACGGGGGTTTCCTACGAGCAGTACTTC. This gives the protein CASSTGVSYEQYF. The chain recombines TRBV7-2 with TRBJ2-7, with D possibly being TRBD2 (6 bases). Deletions cut 6 bases from V and 1 base from J, with 10 bases between. CDR3 size: 13 residues. Germline V gene data show CDR1 as SGHTA and CDR2 as FQGNSA.

The V call is TRBV6-1, the J call TRBJ2-2; TRBD2 matches 12 bases. Germline lookup yields CDR1 MNHNS and CDR2 SASEGT. CDR3 length: 14 amino acids. Trimming cost V 4 bases and J 8 bases; bases outside gene matches: 2. The DNA for the CDR3 is TGTGCCAGCAGTGGAGGACTAGCGGGAGGGGAGCTGTTTTTT. It translates to CASSGGLAGGELFF.

This chain links TRBV15 with TRBJ1-3; 7 bases are shared with TRBD1. The CDR3 contains 14 residues. CDR1 and CDR2 (germline): LNHNV, YYDKDF (reference sequence). Trimming cost V 2 bases and J 4 bases; bases outside gene matches: 2. This chain's CDR3 is CATSRTGAGNTIYF. In DNA, the CDR3 is TGTGCCACCAGCAGAACAGGGGCAGGAAACACCATATATTTT.

The chain links TRBV5-8 to TRBJ1-2; D is unclear. The CDR3 has 15 residues. Between the trimmed V and J ends, which lost 2 bases and 6 bases, there was a span of 17 bases. The germline V gene has CDR1 SGHTS and CDR2 YDEGEE. The CDR3 DNA follows: TGTGCCAGCAGCTTTTTAGGGCCTTCCGGGAATGGCTACACCTTC. It specifies CASSFLGPSGNGYTF.

The chain has TRBV5-1 and TRBJ1-1, with D perhaps matching TRBD1 (6 bases). The CDR3 loop spans 14 amino acids. Deletions cut 2 bases from V and 1 base from J, with 9 bases between. The V gene's germline CDR1 is SGHRS and CDR2 YFSETQ. CDR3 loop: CASSFRTENTEAFF. The DNA for the CDR3 is TGCGCCAGCAGCTTCCGGACAGAGAACACTGAAGCTTTCTTT.

This clone was picked up one time. This chain uses TRBV9 with TRBJ1-4, with D possibly matching TRBD1 (6 bases). V shed 3 bases and J shed 5 bases, with 14 bases lying between them. From germline, CDR1 is SGDLS and CDR2 YYNGEE. The CDR3 is 15 amino acids. The CDR3 region has the DNA TGTGCCAGCAGCGGAGGGACACACTTAAATGAAAAACTGTTTTTT. It yields the protein CASSGGTHLNEKLFF.

V gene TRBV4-2 combines with J gene TRBJ2-7, with 10 bases lining up with TRBD1. Germline-derived CDR1 and CDR2 are LGHNA and YNFKEQ. CDR3 length: 14 residues. V trimming: 5 bases; J trimming: 4 bases; junction bases outside the gene matches: 5. The CDR3 sequence is CASSDRGRGYEQYF. The CDR3 DNA reads TGTGCCAGCAGCGACAGGGGGCGCGGGTACGAGCAGTACTTC.

The V call is TRBV2, the J call TRBJ2-3; 12 bases fit TRBD2. The CDR3 consists of 18 residues. Per germline, CDR1 SNHLY and CDR2 FYNNEI. V was clipped by 6 bases and J by 2 bases; unmatched bases: 12. For the CDR3, the DNA is TGTGCCAGCAGGCCCGGGACTAGCGGGTTAGACCACACAGATACGCAGTATTTT. Its translation is CASRPGTSGLDHTDTQYF.

The chain combines TRBV9 with TRBJ2-1; D perhaps matches TRBD1 (7 bases). The V gene's germline CDR1 is SGDLS and CDR2 YYNGEE. The CDR3 consists of 14 residues. Deletions cut 4 bases from V and 8 bases from J, with 16 bases between. CDR3 coding DNA: TGTGCCAGCAGCCCCTCCGACAGGGACTATGAGCAGTTCTTC. It is translated as CASSPSDRDYEQFF.

V gene TRBV6-5 combines with J gene TRBJ2-7, with D perhaps TRBD1 (6 bases). The germline CDR1 and CDR2 sequences are MNHEY and SVGAGI. The CDR3 loop spans 11 amino acids. V was pared by 5 bases and J by 6 bases, with 8 bases between. CDR3 nucleotides: TGTGCCAGCAGTCAAGGGGGCGAGCAGTACTTC. This encodes CASSQGGEQYF.

This rearrangement joins TRBV30 to TRBJ2-2, with 8 positions matching TRBD2. Germline loops: CDR1 GTSNPN, CDR2 SVGIG (reference sequence). The ends lost 1 base at V and 7 bases at J; junction bases unmatched: 8. CDR3 length equals 15 residues. CDR3 sequence reads: CAWSEAGVIIGELFF. The CDR3 DNA is TGTGCCTGGAGTGAAGCGGGAGTCATTATCGGGGAGCTGTTTTTT. The variable domain in full, completed from reference TRBV30 and TRBJ2-2, reads SQTIHQWPATLVQPVGSPLSLECTVEGTSNPNLYWYRQAAGRGLQLLFYSVGIGQISSEVPQNLSASRPQDRQFILSSKKLLLSDSGFYLCAWSEAGVIIGELFFGEGSRLTVL.

The rearrangement joins TRBV9 to TRBJ2-7; 8 bases agree with TRBD2. CDR3 length: 16 residues. Germline V gene data show CDR1 as SGDLS and CDR2 as YYNGEE. V was pared by 3 bases and J by 0 bases, with 8 bases of the junction left unmatched. The CDR3 is CASSDHSGASSYEQYF. CDR3 sequence (DNA): TGTGCCAGCAGCGATCATAGCGGGGCTAGCTCCTACGAGCAGTACTTC.

J is TRBJ1-2 and V is TRBV6-5; weak D call: TRBD1 (5 bases). The germline V and J ends were trimmed by 8 bases and 4 bases, with 14 bases remaining between them. CDR3 length: 13 residues. Germline values: CDR1 MNHEY, CDR2 SVGAGI. The CDR3 coding sequence is TGTGCCAGCTCCCCGCGGGGGATCTATGGCTACACCTTC. Translating it yields CASSPRGIYGYTF.

The gene calls are TRBV4-1 and TRBJ1-1; 7 positions match TRBD1. V was clipped by 0 bases and J by 4 bases; unmatched bases: 5. The CDR3 is 15 residues long. Germline values: CDR1 MGHRA, CDR2 YSYEKL. For the CDR3, the DNA is TGCGCCAGCAGCCAAGACCCAGGGGGTCTCACTGAAGCTTTCTTT. Its translation is CASSQDPGGLTEAFF.

This sequence joins TRBV7-9 and TRBJ2-3; 7 bases are shared with TRBD1. Germline V gives CDR1 SEHNR, CDR2 FQNEAQ (reference sequence). This CDR3 has 18 residues. V was pared by 4 bases and J by 0 bases, with 13 bases of the junction left unmatched. As DNA, the CDR3 is TGTGCCAGCAGCTCCGGTCGGGACAGCTTATCTAGCACAGATACGCAGTATTTT. Amino acid sequence: CASSSGRDSLSSTDTQYF.

V usage is TRBV7-2 and J usage is TRBJ2-7, with 11 bases that match TRBD2. CDR1 is SGHTA and CDR2 is FQGNSA in the germline V gene. This CDR3 has 14 amino acids. After removal of 5 bases from V and 2 bases from J, the junction contained 2 bases not matched to a gene. CDR3 loop: CASSATSGTYEQYF. The CDR3 DNA is TGTGCCAGCAGCGCGACTAGCGGGACCTACGAGCAGTACTTC.